Shown below are 4 T cell receptor beta chains from a single sample sequenced in a study of cytomegalovirus exposure and HLA in healthy donors. This table comes from immunoSEQ multiplex PCR, and its TCRdb copy is limited to in-frame clones, with some not included. Among 250,000 to 350,000 clones listed, approximately 90% were seen once. Input material: PBMCs. Source of these receptors: a woman between 18 and 29 years old in good health and CMV-seronegative.

J is TRBJ1-4 and V is TRBV4-3, with 10 nucleotides matching TRBD1. The CDR3 loop spans 14 amino acids. Germline values: CDR1 LGHNA, CDR2 YSLEER. V lost 6 bases to trimming and J lost 10 bases; unmatched junction nucleotides: 8. CDR3: CASRVTGGLGKLFF. The CDR3 nucleotides are TGCGCCAGCAGAGTGACAGGGGGCCTTGGAAAACTGTTTTTT.

In its sample, this clone was seen many times. This chain uses TRBV4-1 with TRBJ2-7; TRBD1 might be the D (6 bases). The ends were cut back, 4 bases at V and 2 bases at J, with 9 bases in the middle. The CDR3 spans 13 residues. Germline V gives CDR1 MGHRA, CDR2 YSYEKL. CDR3 loop: CASSPGTTYEQYF. CDR3 nucleotide sequence: TGCGCCAGCAGCCCCGGGACAACCTACGAGCAGTACTTC.

As DNA, the CDR3 is TGTGCCAGCAGCTTAGCCCTTTTGGGGGGGCCAGGAGAGACCCAGTACTTC. Translation gives CASSLALLGGPGETQYF. This chain joins TRBV11-1 and TRBJ2-5; D is perhaps TRBD2 (7 bases). Germline CDR1 and CDR2: SGHAT and FQDESV (reference sequence). Trimming cost V 0 bases and J 4 bases, with 18 bases left between them. The length of the CDR3 is 17 residues.

The chain couples TRBV6-1 to TRBJ2-7, with 8 bases fitting TRBD1. Germline lookup yields CDR1 MNHNS and CDR2 SASEGT. This CDR3 contains 14 residues. V was clipped by 6 bases and J by 0 bases; unmatched bases: 4. The chain's CDR3 is CASRGQAFSYEQYF. As DNA, the CDR3 is TGTGCCAGCAGGGGACAGGCATTCTCCTACGAGCAGTACTTC.